The rows below give T cell receptor beta chains drawn from one sample of a study of regulatory T cells in long-lasting Graves disease. MiXCR, applied by TCRdb to the multiplex PCR reads, yields one record per CDR3 protein. The repertoire has around 460,000 distinct CDR3 sequences, roughly 22% of them found once; the top ten carry approximately 14%. Sequences were derived from peripheral blood mononuclear cells (PBMCs), sampled when the disease was refractory, from a patient treated with antithyroid drugs. The receptors derive from a female donor with Graves disease. Both conserved end residues are part of each CDR3. The order of the fields is CDR3 length, J gene, V gene, clone size, D gene, CDR3 DNA, CDR3 protein. The D gene is left open where the match is weak. The size field is filled for only some rows; it gives once, few, many or a size class.

>14|TRBJ2-7|TRBV6-1|.|TRBD2
TGTGCCAGCAGCTCCAGACGGCCGGGGGGGGAGCAGTACTTC
CASSSRRPGGEQYF
>15|TRBJ2-2|TRBV28|few|TRBD2
TGTGCCAGCAGATCCGGGACTAGCCAACCCGGGGAGCTGTTTTTT
CASRSGTSQPGELFF
>13|TRBJ2-7|TRBV15|once|.
TGTGCCACCAGCACTAGGGATCCCTACGAGCAGTACTTC
CATSTRDPYEQYF
>14|TRBJ2-3|TRBV27|.|TRBD1
TGTGCCAGCAGTTTATCAACAGGGGAAGATACGCAGTATTTT
CASSLSTGEDTQYF
>16|TRBJ2-2|TRBV6-1|many|TRBD1
TGTGCCAGCAGCCTCCTGTGGGACAGGGGGCCCTGGGAGCTGTTTTTT
CASSLLWDRGPWELFF
>13|TRBJ1-2|TRBV14|few|.
TGTGCCAGCAGCCAAGACCAGGGATATGGCTACACCTTC
CASSQDQGYGYTF
>14|TRBJ1-1|TRBV20-1|few|.
TGCAGTGCTAGAGCGGGACAACAGAACACTGAAGCTTTCTTT
CSARAGQQNTEAFF
>17|TRBJ2-1|TRBV6-5|.|TRBD1
TGTGCCAGCAGTTACTCGGGACAGGGGGTCGCCTACAATGAGCAGTTCTTC
CASSYSGQGVAYNEQFF
>18|TRBJ2-2|TRBV9|few|TRBD1
TGTGCCAGCAGCGTCCAGGACAGGGGGCCCCCGAACACCGGGGAGCTGTTTTTT
CASSVQDRGPPNTGELFF
>14|TRBJ1-1|TRBV7-2|.|.
TGTGCCAGCAGCCCCAAAGGAGGTCCTAGTGAAGCTTTCTTT
CASSPKGGPSEAFF
>15|TRBJ2-1|TRBV5-1|once|.
TGCGCCAGCAGTCAAGGGCCTGAATCCTACAATGAGCAGTTCTTC
CASSQGPESYNEQFF
>12|TRBJ2-7|TRBV28|many|.
TGTGCCAGCAGTTTAGATTTCTACGAGCAGTACTTC
CASSLDFYEQYF
>16|TRBJ2-5|TRBV24-1|.|.
TGTGCCACCAGTGACCCGGTCGCGACAATCGGGGAGACCCAGTGCTTC
CATSDPVATIGETQCF
>16|TRBJ2-7|TRBV3-1|.|TRBD1
TGTGCCAGCAGCCTCAGACCCGACAGGGACCTCTACGAGCAGTACTTC
CASSLRPDRDLYEQYF
>12|TRBJ1-2|TRBV28|few|.
TGTGCCAGCAGCCCAACTAACTATGGCCACACCTTC
CASSPTNYGHTF
>16|TRBJ2-4|TRBV6-1|.|.
TGTGCCAGCAGTGAACCGGGGGCCACCTTCAAAAACATTCAGTACTTC
CASSEPGATFKNIQYF
>15|TRBJ2-5|TRBV5-6|few|.
TGTGCCAGCAGCTTAAAGACAGGATTAGGAGAGACCCAGTACTTC
CASSLKTGLGETQYF
>13|TRBJ2-7|TRBV6-1|many|.
TGTGCCAGCAACCCACAGGCCTCCTACGAGCAGTACTTC
CASNPQASYEQYF
>15|TRBJ2-2|TRBV29-1|.|.
TGCAGCGCCCTGAGGGGGGCGACGAACACCGGGGAGCTGTTTTTT
CSALRGATNTGELFF
>16|TRBJ1-6|TRBV7-2|few|.
TGTGCCAGCAGCTCAACCCGGTTCTCCTATAATTCACCCCTCCACTTT
CASSSTRFSYNSPLHF
>15|TRBJ2-6|TRBV6-5|many|.
TGTGCCAGCAGTTCCTCCCGTGGTGGGGCCAACGTCCTGACTTTC
CASSSSRGGANVLTF
>12|TRBJ1-4|TRBV20-1|many|.
TGCAGTGCAGCAACAGGGAATGAAAAACTGTTTTTT
CSAATGNEKLFF
>12|TRBJ2-5|TRBV7-2|many|.
TGTGCCAGCAGCACCCCGGGACAGACCCAGTACTTC
CASSTPGQTQYF
>15|TRBJ2-6|TRBV5-8|few|.
TGTGCCAGCAGCTTGGGAAGGGCTGGGGCCAACGTCCTGACTTTC
CASSLGRAGANVLTF
>15|TRBJ2-2|TRBV2|many|.
TGTGCCAGCAGTGAAATTAGCGGGAACACCGGGGAGCTGTTTTTT
CASSEISGNTGELFF
>14|TRBJ1-1|TRBV2|many|.
TGTGCCAGCAGTCAACAGGGAAGGTTCGCTGAAGCTTTCTTT
CASSQQGRFAEAFF